The 19 T cell receptor beta chains below come from one sample, sequenced in a study of monozygotic twins with inflammatory bowel disease. TCRdb reprocessed the 5' RACE reads and keeps a single row for each CDR3 protein, giving no DNA. This sample contains over 350,000 distinct CDR3 sequences. What was sequenced was blood. The receptors here all came from a human donor with ulcerative colitis or Crohn's disease, or a healthy co-twin of an affected twin (not recorded which).

The rearrangement joins TRBV19 to TRBJ1-2; TCRdb's D call, TRBD1, is unchecked because there is no DNA. The CDR3 has 17 residues. The V gene's germline CDR1 is LNHDA and CDR2 SQIVND (reference sequence). The CDR3 spells CASSLRYDSVYWGGYTF.

The V call is TRBV18, the J call TRBJ1-1; the TRBD1 assignment by TCRdb is unverifiable without DNA. This CDR3 is 17 amino acids long. Germline-derived CDR1 and CDR2 are KGHSH and LQKENI. The CDR3 sequence is CASSPLAGQTTDTEAFF.

The rearrangement links TRBV28 to TRBJ2-5; the TRBD2 assignment by TCRdb is unverifiable without DNA. CDR3 size: 16 residues. Per germline, CDR1 MDHEN and CDR2 SYDVKM. CDR3 amino acids: CASSLELAEPGETQYF. The full variable domain, rest sourced from reference TRBV28 and TRBJ2-5, is DVKVTQSSRYLVKRTGEKVFLECVQDMDHENMFWYRQDPGLGLRLIYFSYDVKMKEKGDIPEGYSVSREKKERFSLILESASTNQTSMYLCASSLELAEPGETQYFGPGTRLLVL.

V gene TRBV18 combines with J gene TRBJ2-2. There are 15 residues in the CDR3. Germline V lookup: CDR1 KGHSH, CDR2 LQKENI. The CDR3 is CASSPFVSSTGELFF.

The chain combines TRBV12-3 or TRBV12-4 with TRBJ2-1. This CDR3 is 16 amino acids long. The CDR3 loop is CASSALDFSSYNEQFF.

The chain recombines TRBV20-1 with TRBJ2-6; absent DNA, TCRdb's TRBD1 call cannot be checked. Germline values: CDR1 DFQATT, CDR2 SNEGSKA (reference sequence). The CDR3 has 16 amino acids. Here the CDR3 reads CSATRVSGSGANVLTF.

This chain joins TRBV7-6 and TRBJ1-2. This CDR3 has 17 residues. CDR1 and CDR2 from the germline V gene are SGHVS and FNYEAQ. The CDR3 here is CASSLTLDGPTGYGYTF.

The V gene is TRBV3-1, the J gene TRBJ2-2; the TCRdb D gene call, TRBD2, has no DNA to confirm it. Germline V gives CDR1 LGHDT, CDR2 YNNKEL (reference sequence). The length of the CDR3 is 19 residues. The CDR3 protein is CASSQEQRIAGGITGELFF.

The V and J genes are TRBV6-2 or TRBV6-3 and TRBJ1-5; there is no DNA to check the TCRdb D call of TRBD1. The V gene's germline CDR1 is MNHEY and CDR2 SVGEGT. The CDR3 sequence is 15 residues long. The CDR3: CASSFDRGLNQPQHF.

The chain carries TRBV4-3 and TRBJ2-5. The CDR3 consists of 14 residues. CDR1 and CDR2 from the germline V gene are LGHNA and YSLEER. The CDR3 region is CASSQDVLVETQYF.

The genes are TRBV2 and TRBJ2-1. Germline CDR1 reads SNHLY; CDR2 reads FYNNEI. CDR3 length: 14 residues. CDR3 residues: CASSKGFTYNEQFF. Supplemented by reference TRBV2 and TRBJ2-1, the full variable domain reads EPEVTQTPSHQVTQMGQEVILRCVPISNHLYFYWYRQILGQKVEFLVSFYNNEISEKSEIFDDQFSVERPDGSNFTLKIRSTKLEDSAMYFCASSKGFTYNEQFFGPGTRLTVL.

CDR3 region: CSARAGISTDTQYF. The J gene is TRBJ2-3, the V gene TRBV20-1. CDR3 length: 14 residues. The germline V gene has CDR1 DFQATT and CDR2 SNEGSKA (reference sequence).

The chain employs TRBV7-8 and TRBJ2-3; the TRBD2 assignment by TCRdb is unverifiable without DNA. The CDR3 contains 15 residues. Germline CDR1 SGHVS, CDR2 FQNEAQ. The CDR3 reads CASSFGRRGADTQYF.

CDR3 sequence reads: CASSLWDGPYNEQFF. The chain combines TRBV5-5 with TRBJ2-1; lacking DNA, the TRBD1 call made by TCRdb goes unchecked. Germline V gene data show CDR1 as SGHKS and CDR2 as YYEKEE (reference sequence). The CDR3 has 15 amino acids.

This chain uses TRBV5-4 with TRBJ2-5; the D call of TRBD2 rests on TCRdb alone, since no DNA is present to check it. Germline CDR1 is SGHNT and CDR2 is YYREEE (reference sequence). The CDR3 has 14 residues. CDR3 residues: CASSSSTRTETQYF.

This chain connects TRBV16 to TRBJ2-7. There are 16 residues in the CDR3. Germline V gene lookup returns CDR1 KGHSY and CDR2 FQNENV. CDR3 protein: CASSQSRQLLSYEQYF.

The chain is built from TRBV5-1 and TRBJ1-5; the TRBD1 assignment by TCRdb is unverifiable without DNA. The CDR3 loop spans 15 amino acids. Germline V gene lookup returns CDR1 SGHRS and CDR2 YFSETQ. The CDR3 sequence: CASSLGDNSNQPQHF.

V is TRBV4-3 and J is TRBJ2-1; the D call from TCRdb, TRBD1, cannot be confirmed without DNA. Germline-derived CDR1 and CDR2 are LGHNA and YSLEER. The CDR3 spans 14 residues. CDR3 amino acids: CASSLSGIDDEQFF.

This chain uses TRBV7-2 with TRBJ2-3; the D call of TRBD2 rests on TCRdb alone, since no DNA is present to check it. The CDR3 has 16 residues. Germline V gives CDR1 SGHTA, CDR2 FQGNSA. CDR3 region: CASSLGGGLYTDTQYF.